This T cell receptor beta chain was documented in a study of follicular helper T cells after annual influenza vaccination. Across the whole study: Across the 2013-2014, 2014-2015 and 2015-2016 vaccination seasons, some subjects were resampled.

Time point here: 2014-2015 season, 7 days after vaccination. Some clones are missing from TCRdb's copy, which holds only in-frame ones; the method was immunoSEQ multiplex PCR. This table holds 15,000 or so clones, roughly 83% found once. The V and J ends lost 2 bases and 4 bases respectively, with 12 bases between them. CDR1 is SGHAT, CDR2 FQNNGV, per germline. This CDR3 contains 14 residues. This clonotype was sampled from an adult who received the influenza vaccine. This chain joins TRBV11-2 and TRBJ2-7, with D possibly being TRBD2 (5 bases). The sequencing used CXCR5+ CD38- circulating T follicular helper cells from blood, collected 7 days after influenza vaccination. The sample's subset: circulating Tfh, non-naive CD4+CXCR5+PD-1+ (ICOS+CD38+ or ICOS-CD38-). The CDR3 loop reads CASSLRRRDYEQYF. The CDR3, as DNA: TGTGCCAGCAGCTTACGCCGCCGGGATTACGAGCAGTACTTC.